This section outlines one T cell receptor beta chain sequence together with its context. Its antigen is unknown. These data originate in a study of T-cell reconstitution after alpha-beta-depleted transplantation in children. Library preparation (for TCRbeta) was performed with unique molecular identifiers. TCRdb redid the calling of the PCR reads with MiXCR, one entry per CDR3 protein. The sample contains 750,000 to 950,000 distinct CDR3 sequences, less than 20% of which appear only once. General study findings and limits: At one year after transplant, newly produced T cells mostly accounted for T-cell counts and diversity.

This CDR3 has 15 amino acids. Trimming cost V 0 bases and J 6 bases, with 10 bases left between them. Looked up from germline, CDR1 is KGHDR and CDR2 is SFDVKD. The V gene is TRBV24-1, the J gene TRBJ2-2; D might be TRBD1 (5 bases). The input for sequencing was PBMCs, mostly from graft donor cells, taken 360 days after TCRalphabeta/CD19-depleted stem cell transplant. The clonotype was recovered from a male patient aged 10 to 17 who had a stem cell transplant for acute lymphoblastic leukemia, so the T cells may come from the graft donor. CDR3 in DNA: TGTGCCACCAGTGATTTGGGGCAGGGCGCCGGGGAGCTGTTTTTT. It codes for CATSDLGQGAGELFF.